The clone carrying this TCR beta chain was detected a few times. The entry originates in a study of cytomegalovirus exposure and HLA in healthy donors. Trimming shortened V by 3 bases and J by 1 base, and 16 bases separated the two germline ends. Germline V lookup: CDR1 SNHLY, CDR2 FYNNEI. This CDR3 spans 17 amino acids. Use of 60 Vbeta and 13 Jbeta primers characterized the PCR. Sequencing used immunoSEQ multiplex PCR; TCRdb keeps in-frame clones, though not all of them. The sample consists of roughly 110,000 clones, roughly 68% of them appearing once. The clonotype comes from a young woman in good health and CMV-seronegative. What was sequenced was PBMCs. The J gene is TRBJ2-1, the V gene TRBV2, with D possibly matching TRBD1 (6 bases). The CDR3 region is CASSDEWGRRSYNEQFF. CDR3 nucleotides: TGTGCCAGCAGTGACGAGTGGGGGCGGAGATCCTACAATGAGCAGTTCTTC.